This T cell receptor beta chain was identified during a study of type 1 regulatory T cells. In the study overall: An in vitro protocol generated T-allo10, a Tr1-enriched, alloantigen-specific CD4 T cell product. General study points: Tr1 cells had a more restricted TCR repertoire than non-Tr1 cells.

One entry per CDR3 protein results from TCRdb running MiXCR on the reads. The repertoire consists of about 62,000 distinct CDR3 sequences, with 62% occurring once and the leading ten covering 1.5% to 2%. To note about this clonotype: Its antigen is currently unknown.

Sequencing was done on a sample of cultured non-Tr1 T cells, either the whole culture or a sorted T cell fraction (not recorded which). The source of this sequence is a human donor in good health.

This CDR3 reads CASSSATAESQQYF. The CDR3 DNA sequence: TGTGCCAGCAGTTCGGCCACGGCGGAGAGTCAGCAGTACTTC. J is TRBJ2-7 and V is TRBV28; unclear D gene. CDR3 length: 14 amino acids. Germline V gene lookup returns CDR1 MDHEN and CDR2 SYDVKM. V lost 4 bases, J lost 8 bases, and 18 bases lay in between.